The entry below describes one T cell receptor (beta chain). Its matching antigen is unknown. This specimen comes from a study of CXCR3-negative and CXCR3-positive naive CD8 T cells. Every CD8+ T cell subset underwent triplicate sorting at some 300,000 cells apiece. The CDR3 extends over 15 amino acids. Germline V gene sequence: CDR1 MGHRA, CDR2 YSYEKL. The method, 5' RACE with UMI labels, was used to prepare the TRB cDNA libraries. With the 5' RACE reads reprocessed, TCRdb shows one record per CDR3 protein and no DNA. Recorded here are about 150,000 distinct CDR3 sequences; the top ten clones represent less than 0.55%. Study outcomes and limitations: CXCR3-positive naive cells carried more hydrophobic TRB CDR3s than CXCR3-negative ones. Researchers reported similar TRBV-TRBJ usage in naive CXCR3-negative and CXCR3-positive cells, though memory differed. Relative to memory CD8+ cells, whose diversity was much lower, both naive subsets had comparably high diversity.

Specimen: naive CXCR3+ CD8+ T cells from blood. This sample's subset: CD45RO-CCR7+CD27+CD95- naive CD8+ T cells expressing CXCR3 (TNR3+). The receptor was derived from a human donor in good health. Some clones in this sample may be carry-over from other donors' samples. The gene calls are TRBV4-1 and TRBJ2-7; TCRdb's D gene call, TRBD1, goes unchecked for lack of DNA. The CDR3: CASSQVKQGLYEQYF.